A single sample gave rise to the 32 T cell receptor beta chains below, sequenced in a study of blood T cells in healthy people across ages. Through a sample-barcoded 5' primer and a J-beta primer mix, a second PCR was run for roughly 6 to 12 cycles. One entry per CDR3 protein results from TCRdb running MiXCR on the 5' RACE reads. The profile shows around 780,000 distinct CDR3 sequences, around 25% of them singletons. These records were also assigned to another study, of T cells of mothers and their children.

Sequencing input: blood. The receptors were gathered from a boy younger than 18 in good health.

This clonotype was seen a few times. The chain combines TRBV24-1 with TRBJ1-1; 8 nucleotides match TRBD1. CDR3 length: 16 residues. CDR1 and CDR2 from the germline V gene are KGHDR and SFDVKD. Losses at the gene ends were 3 bases for V and 3 bases for J; bases not matched to a gene: 8. In DNA, the CDR3 is TGTGCCACCAGTGATGGGGCAGGGGGCGCGTACACTGAAGCTTTCTTT. Protein sequence: CATSDGAGGAYTEAFF.

This clonotype appeared a few times. This chain links TRBV12-3 or TRBV12-4 with TRBJ1-2; D is unresolved. The length of the CDR3 is 13 residues. V was clipped by 1 base and J by 3 bases, with 6 bases between them. CDR3 amino acids: CASSLGNYYGYTF. CDR3 nucleotide sequence: TGTGCCAGCAGTTTAGGAAATTACTATGGCTACACCTTC.

This clonotype was picked up a small number of times. This chain connects TRBV5-1 to TRBJ2-5, with 7 bases lining up with TRBD2. The CDR3 covers 15 residues. CDR1 and CDR2 from the germline V gene are SGHRS and YFSETQ. The trim removed 1 base at V and 5 bases at J, leaving 8 bases unmatched. The CDR3 nucleotides read TGCGCCAGCAGCTTGCAACTAGCGCAAGGGGAGACCCAGTACTTC. Its translation: CASSLQLAQGETQYF.

The chain joins TRBV11-2 to TRBJ1-5; possible D gene TRBD1, 5 bases. V shed 0 bases and J shed 5 bases, with 11 bases lying between them. In germline, CDR1 is SGHAT, CDR2 FQNNGV. The CDR3 runs 15 residues. Here the CDR3 DNA reads TGTGCCAGCAGCTTAGATTGGATAGGGGATCAGCCCCAGCATTTT. It translates to CASSLDWIGDQPQHF.

The V gene is TRBV5-1, the J gene TRBJ2-7, with a tentative D call TRBD2 (7 bases). CDR3 size: 13 residues. The V gene's germline CDR1 is SGHRS and CDR2 YFSETQ. Trimming pared 4 bases from V and 8 bases from J, leaving 16 bases between. This CDR3 is CASSPGEGSQQYF. CDR3 sequence (DNA): TGCGCCAGCAGCCCAGGGGAGGGATCCCAGCAGTACTTC.

The chain is built from TRBV4-1 and TRBJ2-4; D remains unclear. This CDR3 spans 14 amino acids. The germline CDR1 and CDR2 sequences are MGHRA and YSYEKL. Trimming took 5 bases from V and 3 from J, leaving 11 bases between them. This CDR3 is CASSYQFDKNIQYF. CDR3 sequence (DNA): TGCGCCAGCAGCTACCAATTCGACAAAAACATTCAGTACTTC.

A word on this clonotype: It may be a read error: a sequence one base away is much more abundant. The V and J genes are TRBV7-3 and TRBJ2-5, with 11 positions matching TRBD2. The ends lost 4 bases at V and 0 bases at J; junction bases unmatched: 1. Germline V gene lookup returns CDR1 SGHTA and CDR2 FQGTGA. This CDR3 has 15 residues. CDR3 sequence reads: CASSSTSGDQETQYF. The CDR3 DNA follows: TGTGCCAGCAGCTCGACTAGCGGGGACCAAGAGACCCAGTACTTC.

The chain is built from TRBV28 and TRBJ1-5, with D perhaps TRBD1 (5 bases). V was cut by 8 bases and J by 4 bases, with 12 bases left in between. The CDR3 is 13 residues long. The germline V gene has CDR1 MDHEN and CDR2 SYDVKM. CDR3 loop: CASYGTLNQPQHF. The CDR3 region has the DNA TGTGCCAGCTACGGGACCCTAAATCAGCCCCAGCATTTT. Full variable domain (remainder filled in from reference TRBV28 and TRBJ1-5): DVKVTQSSRYLVKRTGEKVFLECVQDMDHENMFWYRQDPGLGLRLIYFSYDVKMKEKGDIPEGYSVSREKKERFSLILESASTNQTSMYLCASYGTLNQPQHFGDGTRLSIL.

In its sample, this clonotype was seen many times. The chain has TRBV5-1 and TRBJ2-5, with 7 bases that match TRBD2. Gene TRBJ2-7 matches the end of the DNA better, so the J call may be wrong. The germline gives CDR1 SGHRS, CDR2 YFSETQ. The CDR3 contains 14 residues. CDR3 in DNA: TGCGCCAGCAGCTTGGCTGGGGGGGACTACGAGCAGTACTTC. Its translation is CASSLAGGDYEQYF.

The J gene is TRBJ2-5, the V gene TRBV4-1, with a tentative D call TRBD2 (6 bases). The J call may be wrong; the DNA end is better matched by TRBJ2-1. The CDR3 has 14 amino acids. In germline, CDR1 is MGHRA, CDR2 YSYEKL. The CDR3 coding sequence is TGCGCCAGCAGCCTCCTGACGGGAGAAGGGAAGCAGTTCTTC. This codes for CASSLLTGEGKQFF.

At least ten counts were recorded for this clonotype. This chain joins TRBV20-1 and TRBJ2-6, with D perhaps matching TRBD1 (6 bases). The germline CDR1 and CDR2 sequences are DFQATT and SNEGSKA (reference sequence). Trimming took 5 bases from V and 2 from J, leaving 16 bases between them. The CDR3 has 16 residues. CDR3 in amino acids: CSAVRQERPGANVLTF. CDR3 sequence (DNA): TGCAGTGCTGTTCGACAGGAACGTCCTGGGGCCAACGTCCTGACTTTC.

The chain links TRBV9 to TRBJ2-5, with 7 bases matching TRBD1. Germline CDR1 is SGDLS and CDR2 is YYNGEE. This CDR3 has 15 amino acids. V lost 0 bases to trimming and J lost 5 bases; unmatched junction nucleotides: 7. For the CDR3, the DNA is TGTGCCAGCAGCGTAGACGAGGGGGCCGGGGAGACCCAGTACTTC. Translating gives CASSVDEGAGETQYF.

This clonotype occurred a few times. CDR3 loop: CASSQDSGGPPKNIQYF. In DNA form, the CDR3 reads TGTGCCAGCAGCCAAGATAGCGGGGGGCCCCCAAAAAACATTCAGTACTTC. The V and J genes are TRBV3-1 and TRBJ2-4; 10 bases are a match to TRBD2. The CDR3 loop spans 17 amino acids. V shed 0 bases, J shed 4 bases, and the junction held 6 bases outside the gene matches. Germline lookup yields CDR1 LGHDT and CDR2 YNNKEL (reference sequence). Drawing the rest from reference TRBV3-1 and TRBJ2-4, the complete variable domain is DTAVSQTPKYLVTQMGNDKSIKCEQNLGHDTMYWYKQDSKKFLKIMFSYNNKELIINETVPNRFSPKSPDKAHLNLHINSLELGDSAVYFCASSQDSGGPPKNIQYFGAGTRLSVL.

This clonotype was picked up a small number of times. The rearrangement joins TRBV27 to TRBJ1-5, with TRBD1 as a possible D gene (5 bases). The V gene lost 6 bases and the J gene lost 0 bases, with 12 bases spanning the gap. Germline-derived CDR1 and CDR2 are MNHEY and SMNVEV (reference sequence). CDR3 length: 15 residues. This CDR3 is CASRQEFSSNQPQHF. Here the CDR3 DNA reads TGTGCCAGCAGACAGGAATTTAGTAGCAATCAGCCCCAGCATTTT.

This clonotype was seen a handful of times. An end of the junction differs from the germline gene, which may be a read error. The chain links TRBV3-1 to TRBJ2-6, with a weak D call TRBD1 (6 bases). CDR1 LGHDT and CDR2 YNNKEL come from the germline V gene (reference sequence). This CDR3 region has 15 residues. The CDR3 is CASRQGFSGANVLTF. The CDR3 nucleotides read TGTGCCAGCAGACAGGGTTTCTCTGGGGCCAATGTCCTGACTTTC. The complete variable domain, with remaining parts taken from reference TRBV3-1 and TRBJ2-6, reads DTAVSQTPKYLVTQMGNDKSIKCEQNLGHDTMYWYKQDSKKFLKIMFSYNNKELIINETVPNRFSPKSPDKAHLNLHINSLELGDSAVYFCASRQGFSGANVLTFGAGSRLTVL.

CDR3 protein: CAISEFGQGTTEAFF. CDR3 sequence (DNA): TGTGCCATCAGTGAATTCGGACAGGGGACCACTGAAGCTTTCTTT. The chain carries TRBV10-3 and TRBJ1-1; TRBD1 aligns across 9 bases. Germline CDR1 reads ENHRY; CDR2 reads SYGVKD. The trim removed 3 bases at V and 4 bases at J, leaving 6 bases unmatched. The CDR3 spans 15 residues.

This clonotype was observed a handful of times. The chain recombines TRBV18 with TRBJ2-7, with D possibly TRBD1 on 7 matching bases. Deletions cut 1 base from V and 4 bases from J, with 17 bases between. Germline V gene sequence: CDR1 KGHSH, CDR2 LQKENI. This CDR3 has 16 residues. CDR3 loop: CASSPLSAQGGYEQYF. The CDR3 coding sequence is TGTGCCAGCTCACCACTCTCAGCGCAGGGGGGATACGAGCAGTACTTC.

This clonotype was detected ten times or more. Compared with germline, one end of the junction differs, possibly owing to a read error. The chain carries TRBV3-1 and TRBJ2-5; D uncertain. The germline V gene encodes CDR1 LGHDT and CDR2 YNNKEL (reference sequence). This CDR3 spans 14 amino acids. CDR3 bases: TGTGCCAGCAGTCAAGGGTACAGTCAAGAGACCCAGTACTTC. Encoded protein: CASSQGYSQETQYF.

This clonotype was seen a handful of times. The rearrangement links TRBV4-1 to TRBJ2-3; D is undetermined. Germline CDR1 reads MGHRA; CDR2 reads YSYEKL. The germline V and J ends were trimmed by 4 bases and 5 bases, with 10 bases remaining between them. The CDR3 totals 13 residues. The CDR3 DNA is TGCGCCAGCAGCCTCGGATATAGAGATACGCAGTATTTT. Translating gives CASSLGYRDTQYF.

This clonotype was detected only a few times. The chain is built from TRBV3-1 and TRBJ1-6; D is possibly TRBD1 (5 bases). The CDR3 is 15 residues long. From germline, CDR1 is LGHDT and CDR2 YNNKEL (reference sequence). Trimming cost V 4 bases and J 10 bases, with 17 bases left between them. DNA for the CDR3: TGTGCCAGCAGCCCTGAGGGGACGGCCAGGTCACCCCTCCACTTT. It encodes CASSPEGTARSPLHF.

This clonotype was seen only a few times. This sequence joins TRBV5-1 and TRBJ1-1; possibly TRBD1 for D (6 bases). With 9 bases removed from V and 7 bases from J, the gap between germline ends came to 13 bases. Germline assignment: CDR1 SGHRS and CDR2 YFSETQ. The CDR3 spans 11 residues. CDR3 DNA: TGCGCCACGACGGGGGGCTTTGAAGCTTTCTTT. Translating it yields CATTGGFEAFF.

This chain uses TRBV21-1 with TRBJ2-3; the listed D gene, TRBD1, was not tested against the DNA. TRBV21-1 represents a pseudogene. The CDR3 spans 16 residues. The CDR3 reads CASSLNCPTGGDTQYF. The CDR3 DNA reads as TGTGCCAGCAGTTTAAACTGCCCGACAGGGGGAGATACGCAGTATTTT.

This clonotype has a handful of counts. This sequence joins TRBV5-5 and TRBJ2-5; D is uncertain. Trimming shortened V by 4 bases and J by 1 base, and 11 bases separated the two germline ends. The CDR3 has 14 amino acids. Germline CDR1 SGHKS, CDR2 YYEKEE (reference sequence). CDR3 residues: CASSIPGSQETQYF. CDR3 DNA: TGTGCCAGCAGCATACCGGGCAGCCAAGAGACCCAGTACTTC. The full variable domain, its missing parts supplied by reference TRBV5-5 and TRBJ2-5, is DAGVTQSPTHLIKTRGQQVTLRCSPISGHKSVSWYQQVLGQGPQFIFQYYEKEERGRGNFPDRFSARQFPNYSSELNVNALLLGDSALYLCASSIPGSQETQYFGPGTRLLVL.

This clonotype has more than one count but fewer than ten. The genes are TRBV11-2 and TRBJ2-1; D is perhaps TRBD2 (5 bases). CDR1 and CDR2 from the germline V gene are SGHAT and FQNNGV. V lost 5 bases and J 4 bases, leaving 12 bases between the germline ends. The CDR3 has 14 amino acids. CDR3 DNA sequence: TGTGCCAGCAGCCCGGGTCGGAGGTACAATGAGCAGTTCTTC. Encoded protein: CASSPGRRYNEQFF.

The rearrangement links TRBV20-1 to TRBJ2-5, with a weak D call TRBD1 (6 bases). The V gene lost 0 bases and the J gene lost 0 bases, with 8 bases spanning the gap. The CDR3 spans 14 residues. The germline gives CDR1 DFQATT, CDR2 SNEGSKA (reference sequence). The CDR3 here is CSARDGDNQETQYF. CDR3 DNA sequence: TGCAGTGCTAGAGATGGGGACAACCAAGAGACCCAGTACTTC.

This clonotype occurred many times. V and J are TRBV28 and TRBJ2-6; 7 bases are shared with TRBD1. V was clipped by 6 bases and J by 1 base; unmatched bases: 0. Per the germline V gene, CDR1 is MDHEN and CDR2 is SYDVKM. This CDR3 region has 14 residues. CDR3 DNA sequence: TGTGCCAGCAGACAGGGGTCTGGGGCCAACGTCCTGACTTTC. This sequence encodes CASRQGSGANVLTF.

This clonotype was observed a handful of times. The chain joins TRBV29-1 to TRBJ1-4, with D hard to call. The CDR3 runs 12 residues. Per the germline V gene, CDR1 is SQVTM and CDR2 is ANQGSEA. V gave up 4 bases and J gave up 3 bases, with 6 bases separating them. The CDR3 loop is CSVVLANEKLFF. In DNA form, the CDR3 reads TGCAGCGTTGTCCTGGCTAATGAAAAACTGTTTTTT.

This clonotype appeared a few times. The CDR3 region has the DNA TGTGCCAGCCGCCGCGGACTTGGGGCAGAGACCCAGTACTTC. This translates into CASRRGLGAETQYF. This chain uses TRBV2 with TRBJ2-5; D may be TRBD1 or TRBD2 (5 bases each). Trimming took 8 bases from V and 4 from J, leaving 17 bases between them. This CDR3 region has 14 residues. Germline values: CDR1 SNHLY, CDR2 FYNNEI.

Only a few counts were recorded for this clonotype. The V gene is TRBV4-1, the J gene TRBJ1-5, with D perhaps TRBD1 (5 bases). Germline V CDR1 and CDR2: MGHRA, YSYEKL. The CDR3 runs to 14 residues. V was shortened by 2 bases and J by 5 bases, with 10 bases between the two germline ends. In nucleotides, the CDR3 is TGCGCCAGCAGCCAAAGGCGAGGGGATCAGCCCCAGCATTTT. Its translation is CASSQRRGDQPQHF.

In regard to this clonotype: This may be a read error: a much more frequent sequence differs by one nucleotide. V and J are TRBV27 and TRBJ2-7; D gene ambiguous. With the DNA end fitting TRBJ2-5 better, the J assignment may be wrong. The CDR3 length is 13 residues. Looked up from germline, CDR1 is MNHEY and CDR2 is SMNVEV (reference sequence). For the CDR3, the DNA is TGTGCCGGCAGTTTCCGGATGCTTGAGACCCAGTACTTC. Amino acids: CAGSFRMLETQYF.

V and J are TRBV5-6 and TRBJ1-2; D perhaps matches TRBD1 (5 bases). The germline V and J ends were trimmed by 1 base and 5 bases, with 21 bases remaining between them. This CDR3 has 17 amino acids. The germline gives CDR1 SGHDT, CDR2 YYEEEE. In DNA, the CDR3 is TGTGCCAGCAGCTTGATAAGGCAGGGCCTCGTTCTGTATGGCTACACCTTC. It encodes CASSLIRQGLVLYGYTF.

The table lists this clonotype with a few counts. This chain uses TRBV2 with TRBJ2-7, with D possibly TRBD2 on 6 matching bases. Looked up from germline, CDR1 is SNHLY and CDR2 is FYNNEI. Trimming took off 5 bases at V and 9 bases at J, with 14 bases between the two ends. The CDR3 consists of 12 residues. The CDR3 loop reads CASSPGNGGQYF. CDR3 nucleotide sequence: TGTGCCAGCAGTCCCGGGAACGGGGGGCAGTACTTC.